These 13 T cell receptor beta chains were sequenced from one sample in a study of blood T cell repertoires in COVID-19 (TCRdb year 2020). Libraries were prepared through the immunoSEQ multiplex PCR assay. What TCRdb holds here is the immuneACCESS table cut down to in-frame rearrangements. Part of the clones is not present; checked against another copy, under half of the missing clones reflect an unresolved V gene, and the others are unexplained. Here the sample has some 73,000 clones; around nine tenths occur a single time. The top ten clonotypes cover around 12% of the sample. Sequencing input: peripheral blood. The receptors derive from a woman aged 55-70 years with acute or convalescent COVID-19.

The chain links TRBV2 to TRBJ1-5, with no clear D. Germline-derived CDR1 and CDR2 are SNHLY and FYNNEI. This CDR3 has 13 residues. V lost 6 bases, J lost 7 bases, and 13 bases lay in between. This CDR3 reads CASSDRGNQPQHF. In nucleotides, the CDR3 is TGTGCCAGCAGCGATCGGGGAAACCAGCCCCAGCATTTT.

In this sample, this clone turned up once. The rearrangement joins TRBV9 to TRBJ1-3; D unresolved. V was trimmed by 3 bases and J by 1 base, leaving 8 bases between them. The CDR3 is 14 amino acids. CDR1 and CDR2 (germline): SGDLS, YYNGEE. The CDR3 protein is CASSAGFSGNTIYF. DNA of the CDR3: TGTGCCAGCAGCGCAGGTTTTTCTGGAAACACCATATATTTT.

The chain has TRBV6-4 and TRBJ1-1; no reliable D call. This CDR3 has 13 amino acids. Trimming took off 4 bases at V and 1 base at J, with 7 bases between the two ends. Germline loops: CDR1 MRHNA, CDR2 SNTAGT. This chain's CDR3 is CASSVNRNTEAFF. In DNA form, the CDR3 reads TGTGCCAGCAGTGTAAACAGGAACACTGAAGCTTTCTTT.

This rearrangement joins TRBV5-5 to TRBJ2-4, with D possibly being TRBD1 (5 bases). Trimming removed 0 bases from V and 1 base from J, with 8 bases in between. Germline V gene lookup returns CDR1 SGHKS and CDR2 YYEKEE (reference sequence). This CDR3 is built from 15 residues. Here the CDR3 DNA reads TGTGCCAGCAGCTTGGGGTACAGGGCCAAAAACATTCAGTACTTC. Translation gives CASSLGYRAKNIQYF.

The chain is built from TRBV7-2 and TRBJ2-5, with D unclear. V shed 3 bases and J shed 4 bases, with 6 bases lying between them. This CDR3 contains 12 residues. Germline V lookup: CDR1 SGHTA, CDR2 FQGNSA. The CDR3 loop is CASSFPRETQYF. In nucleotides, the CDR3 is TGTGCCAGCAGCTTCCCTCGAGAGACCCAGTACTTC.

This clone occurred once. This sequence joins TRBV27 and TRBJ2-3; 8 bases are a match to TRBD2. Unmatched junction bases numbered 2, after V lost 6 bases and J lost 0 bases. The CDR3 runs 14 residues. Germline V lookup: CDR1 MNHEY, CDR2 SMNVEV (reference sequence). CDR3 sequence reads: CASRAGASTDTQYF. CDR3 DNA: TGTGCCAGCAGAGCGGGGGCCAGCACAGATACGCAGTATTTT.

The chain links TRBV29-1 to TRBJ2-7, with 9 positions matching TRBD1. CDR3 length: 12 amino acids. The J segment lost 2 bases and the V segment lost 7 bases, leaving 3 bases of the junction unmatched. Germline CDR1 is SQVTM and CDR2 is ANQGSEA. CDR3 DNA sequence: TGCAGCGGAGGGACAGGGCCCTACGAGCAGTACTTC. Translating gives CSGGTGPYEQYF.

This chain's CDR3 is CASSSGQGNTEAFF. Written as DNA, the CDR3 is TGTGCCAGCAGCTCGGGACAGGGGAACACTGAAGCTTTCTTT. V usage is TRBV28 and J usage is TRBJ1-1, with TRBD1 identical over 9 bases. The CDR3 has 14 residues. V lost 6 bases and J lost 1; bases outside the gene matches: 3. CDR1 is MDHEN, CDR2 SYDVKM, per germline. Drawing the rest from reference TRBV28 and TRBJ1-1, the complete variable domain is DVKVTQSSRYLVKRTGEKVFLECVQDMDHENMFWYRQDPGLGLRLIYFSYDVKMKEKGDIPEGYSVSREKKERFSLILESASTNQTSMYLCASSSGQGNTEAFFGQGTRLTVV.

The genes are TRBV30 and TRBJ2-7; 7 bases match TRBD1. This CDR3 has 14 amino acids. Germline loops: CDR1 GTSNPN, CDR2 SVGIG (reference sequence). In nucleotides, the CDR3 is TGTGCATCAACCGGGACAGTGGACTCCTACGAGCAGTACTTC. Translated: CASTGTVDSYEQYF.

This clone is a singleton in its sample. The chain is built from TRBV3-1 (or the pseudogene TRBV3-2) and TRBJ1-1; maybe TRBD1 (6 bases). Germline CDR1 is LGHDT and CDR2 is YNNKEL (reference sequence). V dropped 6 bases and J dropped 2 bases, with 22 bases sitting between them. CDR3 length: 17 residues. The CDR3 here is CASRQSYTQGSNTEAFF. The CDR3 DNA sequence: TGTGCCAGCAGACAAAGTTATACCCAGGGGAGCAACACTGAAGCTTTCTTT.

This chain uses TRBV7-2 with TRBJ1-5; D unresolved. Germline assignment: CDR1 SGHTA and CDR2 FQGNSA. There are 13 residues in the CDR3. Trimming left V 5 bases short and J 4 bases short, with 9 bases between. CDR3 loop: CASSASLNQPQHF. For the CDR3, the DNA is TGTGCCAGCAGCGCGTCCCTGAATCAGCCCCAGCATTTT.

The rearrangement joins TRBV5-1 to TRBJ1-5; D call uncertain. The CDR3 has 14 residues. Germline CDR1 SGHRS, CDR2 YFSETQ. Trimming took 0 bases from V and 5 from J, leaving 9 bases between them. The CDR3 sequence: CASSLDGRDQPQHF. The DNA for the CDR3 is TGCGCCAGCAGCTTGGACGGGAGGGATCAGCCCCAGCATTTT.

The V gene is TRBV18, the J gene TRBJ1-6; D ambiguous. CDR1 KGHSH and CDR2 LQKENI come from the germline V gene. V lost 5 bases, J lost 0 bases, and 11 bases lay in between. This CDR3 has 16 amino acids. The CDR3 protein is CASSSSRSSYNSPLHF. The CDR3 DNA sequence: TGTGCCAGCTCATCCTCGAGGAGCTCCTATAATTCACCCCTCCACTTT.